Listed here are 2 T cell receptor beta chains from one sample, sequenced in a study of T cells in Graves' hyperthyroidism and ophthalmopathy. RNA transcripts served as the template for amplifying TCR beta CDR3 regions. Primed by the HTBI set, a first-round RT-PCR was run on the TCR CDR3. TCRdb itself ran the multiplex PCR reads through MiXCR, one entry per CDR3 protein. The table shows around 350,000 distinct CDR3 sequences, with nearly 15% occurring only once. Sequencing was done on a sample of blood. The receptor source for this set is a woman in her sixties or seventies with Graves' ophthalmopathy.

A few counts support this clonotype. This chain links TRBV15 with TRBJ1-2, with D maybe TRBD1 (5 bases). The CDR3 loop spans 15 amino acids. CDR1 and CDR2 from the germline V gene are LNHNV and YYDKDF (reference sequence). The V end lost 0 bases, the J end lost 7 bases, and 15 bases lay between the germline ends. In DNA form, the CDR3 reads TGTGCCACCAGCAGAGATCGGGGCTCACCGGCTGGCTACACCTTC. Its translation is CATSRDRGSPAGYTF.

This chain connects TRBV19 to TRBJ2-3; D gene unclear. Looked up from germline, CDR1 is LNHDA and CDR2 is SQIVND (reference sequence). The CDR3 is 13 amino acids. V was cut by 4 bases and J by 6 bases, with 11 bases left in between. CDR3 region: CASSTERADTQYF. CDR3 in DNA: TGTGCCAGTAGTACGGAGCGTGCGGATACGCAGTATTTT. The full variable domain, its missing parts supplied by reference TRBV19 and TRBJ2-3, is DGGITQSPKYLFRKEGQNVTLSCEQNLNHDAMYWYRQDPGQGLRLIYYSQIVNDFQKGDIAEGYSVSREKKESFPLTVTSAQKNPTAFYLCASSTERADTQYFGPGTRLTVL.